This passage covers 2 T cell receptor beta chains from one sample sequenced in a study of CD8+ T cells in alopecia areata. Following RNA extraction, reverse transcription yielded cDNA that acted as the sequencing template. Sequencing used immunoSEQ multiplex PCR; TCRdb keeps in-frame clones, though not all of them. The sample includes 150,000 to 200,000 clones, less than 75% of them seen just once. Treatment given: oral pan-JAK inhibitor, 5-10 mg twice daily. Sequenced here: CD4+ T cells sorted from blood, sampled at roughly week 58, from a patient treated with tofacitinib. All receptors derive from a human donor with alopecia areata.

This clone has only one observation. V and J are TRBV6-5 and TRBJ1-5, with unresolved D. CDR3 length: 12 residues. Germline CDR1 MNHEY, CDR2 SVGAGI. The germline V and J ends were trimmed by 6 bases and 9 bases, with 12 bases remaining between them. CDR3: CASSPTQWPQHF. CDR3 DNA sequence: TGTGCCAGCAGCCCCACGCAGTGGCCCCAGCATTTT.

J is TRBJ2-1 and V is TRBV9; D is possibly TRBD1 (5 bases). This CDR3 contains 15 residues. V lost 0 bases and J 5 bases, leaving 12 bases between the germline ends. Germline V gene sequence: CDR1 SGDLS, CDR2 YYNGEE. The CDR3 sequence is CASSVGPGKNNEQFF. Here the CDR3 DNA reads TGTGCCAGCAGCGTAGGACCAGGGAAAAACAATGAGCAGTTCTTC.